This TCR beta chain is drawn from a study of PD-1 blockade in classical Hodgkin lymphoma. Clones were sequenced by immunoSEQ multiplex PCR, and TCRdb holds only the in-frame ones, with some missing. The table has 43,000 or so clones, 78% seen once. Time point of the sample: cycle 4 day 1 (C4D1), after around six weeks of nivolumab. All patients experienced relapse after autologous stem cell transplantation, and brentuximab vedotin exposure was variable. This CDR3 is 15 amino acids long. CDR1 is SGHRS, CDR2 YFSETQ, per germline. V lost 4 bases to trimming and J lost 1 base; unmatched junction nucleotides: 6.

V gene TRBV5-1 combines with J gene TRBJ1-2; 8 nucleotides line up with TRBD1. The input for sequencing was peripheral blood mononuclear cells (PBMCs), taken before the fourth cycle of nivolumab. The sequence was collected from a human donor with classical Hodgkin lymphoma. CDR3 nucleotide sequence: TGCGCCAGCAGCCCGGACAGGGCCGATAACTATGGCTACACCTTC. It is translated as CASSPDRADNYGYTF.